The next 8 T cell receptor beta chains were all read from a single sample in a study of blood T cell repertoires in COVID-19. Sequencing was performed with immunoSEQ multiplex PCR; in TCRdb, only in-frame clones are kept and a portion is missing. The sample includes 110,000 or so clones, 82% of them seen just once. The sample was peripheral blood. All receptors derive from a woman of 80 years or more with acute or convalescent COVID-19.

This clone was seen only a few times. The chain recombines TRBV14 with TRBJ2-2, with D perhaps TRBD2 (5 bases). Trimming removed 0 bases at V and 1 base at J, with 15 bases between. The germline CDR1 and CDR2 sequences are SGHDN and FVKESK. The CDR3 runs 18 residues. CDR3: CASSQDVASRLNTGELFF. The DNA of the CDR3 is TGTGCCAGCAGCCAAGATGTAGCTAGCAGATTGAACACCGGGGAGCTGTTTTTT.

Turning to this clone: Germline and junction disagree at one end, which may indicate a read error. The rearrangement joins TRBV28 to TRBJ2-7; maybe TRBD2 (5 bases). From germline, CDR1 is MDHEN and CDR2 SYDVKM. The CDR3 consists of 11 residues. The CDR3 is CASGPRRGYNF. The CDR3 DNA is TGTGCCAGCGGGCCTCGCCGAGGGTATAACTTC.

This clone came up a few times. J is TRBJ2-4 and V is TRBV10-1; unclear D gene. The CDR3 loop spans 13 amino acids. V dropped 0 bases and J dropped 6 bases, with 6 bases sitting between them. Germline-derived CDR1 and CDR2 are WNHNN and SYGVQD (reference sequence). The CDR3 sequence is CASSESTRNIQYF. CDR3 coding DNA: TGCGCCAGCAGTGAGTCGACAAGAAACATTCAGTACTTC.

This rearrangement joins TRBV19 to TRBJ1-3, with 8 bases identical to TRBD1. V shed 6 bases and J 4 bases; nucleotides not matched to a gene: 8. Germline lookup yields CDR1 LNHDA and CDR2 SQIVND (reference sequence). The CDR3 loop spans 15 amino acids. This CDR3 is CASRGGQAQGNTIYF. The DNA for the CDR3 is TGTGCCAGTAGAGGGGGACAGGCCCAAGGAAACACCATATATTTT.

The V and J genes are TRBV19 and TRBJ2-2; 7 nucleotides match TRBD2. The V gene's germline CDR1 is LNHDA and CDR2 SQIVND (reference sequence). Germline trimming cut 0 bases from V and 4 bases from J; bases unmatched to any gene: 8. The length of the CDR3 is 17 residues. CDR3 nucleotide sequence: TGTGCCAGTAGTATAGATCTTAAGACTAGCCGCACCGGGGAGCTGTTTTTT. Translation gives CASSIDLKTSRTGELFF.

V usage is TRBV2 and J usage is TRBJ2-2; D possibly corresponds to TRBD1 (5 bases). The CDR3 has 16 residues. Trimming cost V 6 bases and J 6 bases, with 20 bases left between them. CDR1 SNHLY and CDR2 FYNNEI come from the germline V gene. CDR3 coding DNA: TGTGCCAGCAGATGGATGAAGGGGAACGTCCCCGGGGAGCTGTTTTTT. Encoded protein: CASRWMKGNVPGELFF.

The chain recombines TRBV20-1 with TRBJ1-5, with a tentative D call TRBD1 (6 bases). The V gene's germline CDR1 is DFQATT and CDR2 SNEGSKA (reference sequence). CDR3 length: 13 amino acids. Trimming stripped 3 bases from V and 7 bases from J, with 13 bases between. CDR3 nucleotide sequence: TGCAGTGCTAGTGGGGGCTATGGGCAGCCCCAGCATTTT. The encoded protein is CSASGGYGQPQHF.

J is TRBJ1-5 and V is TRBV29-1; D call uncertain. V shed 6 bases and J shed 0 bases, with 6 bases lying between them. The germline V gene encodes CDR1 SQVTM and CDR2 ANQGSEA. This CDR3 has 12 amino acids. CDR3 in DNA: TGCAGCGTAGGAGGTAGCAATCAGCCCCAGCATTTT. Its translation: CSVGGSNQPQHF.